Following are 27 T cell receptor beta chains from one sample sequenced in a study of blood T cells in healthy people across ages. A second PCR, run for about 6 to 11 cycles, used a sample-barcoded 5' primer plus a J-beta primer mix. TCRdb called the 5' RACE reads again in MiXCR, with one record for every CDR3 protein. The data contain roughly 1.4 million distinct CDR3 sequences, around 55% of them singletons. The sample consisted of blood. These receptors were obtained from a man aged 18 to 35 in good health.

V usage is TRBV7-9 and J usage is TRBJ1-1; D not certain. Germline V lookup: CDR1 SEHNR, CDR2 FQNEAQ (reference sequence). CDR3 length: 14 amino acids. V was trimmed by 5 bases and J by 4 bases, leaving 14 bases between them. The chain's CDR3 is CASSPSGGSTEAFF. The DNA of the CDR3 is TGTGCCAGCAGCCCCAGCGGCGGGAGCACTGAAGCTTTCTTT.

The chain combines TRBV20-1 with TRBJ2-7; D is perhaps TRBD1 (6 bases). CDR1 and CDR2 (germline): DFQATT, SNEGSKA (reference sequence). The CDR3 sequence is 15 residues long. V lost 4 bases and J 3 bases, leaving 19 bases between the germline ends. CDR3 in DNA: TGCAGTGCTACCGAGGTCGGGACATCTATCTACGAGCAGTACTTC. Translation: CSATEVGTSIYEQYF.

The chain carries TRBV2 and TRBJ2-5; D is uncertain. The CDR3 has 15 residues. The germline gives CDR1 SNHLY, CDR2 FYNNEI. V dropped 3 bases and J dropped 2 bases, with 13 bases sitting between them. CDR3 sequence (DNA): TGTGCCAGCAGTGAGGGGTGGGGAAAACAAGAGACCCAGTACTTC. Translation: CASSEGWGKQETQYF.

This clonotype came up a few times. The V call is TRBV18, the J call TRBJ2-7; no clear D. The CDR3 covers 15 residues. Between the trimmed V and J ends, which lost 1 base and 2 bases, there was a span of 12 bases. The V gene's germline CDR1 is KGHSH and CDR2 LQKENI. The CDR3: CASSPRTAATYEQYF. For the CDR3, the DNA is TGTGCCAGCTCACCACGAACAGCAGCCACCTACGAGCAGTACTTC.

The chain has TRBV12-3 or TRBV12-4 and TRBJ2-2, with D unresolved. CDR3 length equals 11 residues. The V and J ends lost 6 bases and 5 bases respectively, with 4 bases between them. CDR3 DNA sequence: TGTGCCAGCAGGGCAACCGGGGAGCTGTTTTTT. Translation gives CASRATGELFF.

In this sample, this clonotype turned up a few times. The chain uses TRBV6-6 and TRBJ2-5, with 7 positions matching TRBD2. The CDR3 loop spans 14 amino acids. With V trimmed by 5 bases and J by 4 bases, 7 bases remained unmatched. The germline gives CDR1 MNHNY, CDR2 SVGAGI (reference sequence). DNA of the CDR3: TGTGCCAGCAGTGACCGCGGGGGAGTAGAGACCCAGTACTTC. Its translation is CASSDRGGVETQYF.

This rearrangement joins TRBV5-1 to TRBJ2-7; D unresolved. CDR3 length: 12 amino acids. The germline V gene encodes CDR1 SGHRS and CDR2 YFSETQ. V was pared by 0 bases and J by 9 bases, with 10 bases between. CDR3 DNA sequence: TGCGCCAGCAGCTTGGCCCTAGAAAGGCAGTACTTC. Translated, it gives CASSLALERQYF.

About this clonotype: Just one base apart from a much larger clone, this may be a read error. The V gene is TRBV6-2 or TRBV6-3, the J gene TRBJ2-5; D is unclear. The germline V gene has CDR1 MNHEY and CDR2 SVGEGT. Trimming stripped 6 bases from V and 5 bases from J, with 7 bases between. The CDR3 contains 11 residues. The CDR3 loop is CASRGWETQYF. The CDR3 bases are TGTGCCAGCAGGGGGTGGGAGACCCAGTACTTC.

This chain's CDR3 is CASSLVAGVGWSDTQYF. CDR3 DNA: TGCGCCAGCAGCTTGGTAGCGGGGGTCGGTTGGTCAGATACGCAGTATTTT. V is TRBV5-1 and J is TRBJ2-3; 9 bases are shared with TRBD2. The germline V gene has CDR1 SGHRS and CDR2 YFSETQ. The CDR3 loop spans 17 amino acids. The V segment lost 0 bases and the J segment 4 bases; nucleotides outside the gene matches: 9.

The chain carries TRBV20-1 and TRBJ2-5; 14 positions agree with TRBD2. With 4 bases clipped from V and 3 bases from J, the junction kept 7 bases outside the gene matches. Germline V gene sequence: CDR1 DFQATT, CDR2 SNEGSKA (reference sequence). The CDR3 runs 16 residues. CDR3 in amino acids: CSATRLAGGLEETQYF. The CDR3 DNA reads TGCAGTGCTACCCGACTAGCGGGGGGGCTGGAAGAGACCCAGTACTTC.

Only a few counts were recorded for this clonotype. This rearrangement joins TRBV30 to TRBJ2-7; D not certain. CDR3 length: 12 amino acids. V was clipped by 1 base and J by 1 base, with 5 bases between them. Germline CDR1 is GTSNPN and CDR2 is SVGIG (reference sequence). The CDR3 spells CAWSGGSYEQYF. The CDR3 nucleotides are TGTGCCTGGAGTGGTGGGTCCTACGAGCAGTACTTC.

This CDR3 is CASSRVEDYEQYF. CDR3 in DNA: TGTGCCAGCAGCCGTGTAGAGGACTACGAGCAGTACTTC. The rearrangement links TRBV3-1 to TRBJ2-7; D is uncertain. Per germline, CDR1 LGHDT and CDR2 YNNKEL (reference sequence). V gave up 4 bases and J gave up 3 bases, with 10 bases separating them. This CDR3 region has 13 residues.

The J gene is TRBJ2-3, the V gene TRBV7-9; 7 nucleotides align to TRBD1. V gave up 5 bases and J gave up 6 bases; unmatched junction bases: 17. Germline values: CDR1 SEHNR, CDR2 FQNEAQ (reference sequence). The CDR3 is 17 amino acids. For the CDR3, the DNA is TGTGCCAGCAGCCAACCGGGACAGACTGTACCATGGGATACGCAGTATTTT. It is translated as CASSQPGQTVPWDTQYF.

This chain uses TRBV2 with TRBJ2-6; no clear D. The V gene's germline CDR1 is SNHLY and CDR2 FYNNEI. With 6 bases removed from V and 2 bases from J, the gap between germline ends came to 14 bases. The CDR3 sequence is 16 residues long. The CDR3, as DNA: TGTGCCAGCAGCGATCCAGGTACCACTGGGGCCAACGTCCTGACTTTC. Protein: CASSDPGTTGANVLTF. The full variable domain, completed using reference TRBV2 and TRBJ2-6, is EPEVTQTPSHQVTQMGQEVILRCVPISNHLYFYWYRQILGQKVEFLVSFYNNEISEKSEIFDDQFSVERPDGSNFTLKIRSTKLEDSAMYFCASSDPGTTGANVLTFGAGSRLTVL.

This clonotype was counted once. This sequence joins TRBV11-2 and TRBJ2-3; D is unclear. Trimming took 4 bases from V and 0 from J, leaving 11 bases between them. CDR1 and CDR2 from the germline V gene are SGHAT and FQNNGV. The CDR3 contains 15 residues. This CDR3 is CASSSSWGSTDTQYF. CDR3 nucleotide sequence: TGTGCCAGCAGCTCCTCCTGGGGTAGCACAGATACGCAGTATTTT.

The V gene is TRBV3-1, the J gene TRBJ1-4; D is undetermined. The CDR3 loop spans 14 amino acids. With 4 bases removed from V and 8 bases from J, the gap between germline ends came to 14 bases. CDR1 LGHDT and CDR2 YNNKEL come from the germline V gene (reference sequence). Here the CDR3 reads CASSLFGSREKLFF. The CDR3 DNA reads TGTGCCAGCAGCCTGTTCGGGAGTAGGGAAAAACTGTTTTTT. The whole variable domain, remainder taken from reference TRBV3-1 and TRBJ1-4, is DTAVSQTPKYLVTQMGNDKSIKCEQNLGHDTMYWYKQDSKKFLKIMFSYNNKELIINETVPNRFSPKSPDKAHLNLHINSLELGDSAVYFCASSLFGSREKLFFGSGTQLSVL.

This clonotype was recorded a few times. At one end, the junction sequence differs from germline, possibly due to a read error. The gene calls are TRBV15 and TRBJ1-1, with D unresolved. Germline V gene data show CDR1 as LNHNV and CDR2 as YYDKDF (reference sequence). The CDR3 sequence is 13 residues long. CDR3 nucleotides: TGTGCCACCAGTAGAGAATTGAACACTGAAGCTTTCTTT. It yields the protein CATSRELNTEAFF.

J is TRBJ2-3 and V is TRBV10-3; 7 bases line up with TRBD1. Germline assignment: CDR1 ENHRY and CDR2 SYGVKD. The CDR3 is 12 amino acids. After removal of 6 bases from V and 6 bases from J, the junction contained 3 bases not matched to a gene. The CDR3 loop reads CAISDREDTQYF. The CDR3 region has the DNA TGTGCCATCAGCGACAGGGAGGATACGCAGTATTTT.

The chain has TRBV29-1 and TRBJ1-2; no clear D gene. Germline loops: CDR1 SQVTM, CDR2 ANQGSEA. The CDR3 has 12 amino acids. Deletions cut 5 bases from V and 7 bases from J, with 14 bases between. DNA of the CDR3: TGCAGCGTTCTGGAGCTCTTGGGTGGCTACACCTTC. This translates into CSVLELLGGYTF.

This sequence joins TRBV3-1 and TRBJ2-7, with 9 positions matching TRBD1. The trim removed 3 bases at V and 1 base at J, leaving 7 bases unmatched. CDR3 size: 16 residues. Per germline, CDR1 LGHDT and CDR2 YNNKEL (reference sequence). The CDR3 DNA reads as TGTGCCAGCAGCCAGGTGCGGACAGGGGTTTCCTACGAGCAGTACTTC. Residues: CASSQVRTGVSYEQYF.

The chain couples TRBV4-1 to TRBJ2-2, with D possibly being TRBD1 or TRBD2 (5 bases each). CDR3 length: 15 residues. Germline V CDR1 and CDR2: MGHRA, YSYEKL. Trimming shortened V by 0 bases and J by 4 bases, and 9 bases separated the two germline ends. The CDR3 reads CASSQDGGITGELFF. CDR3 nucleotide sequence: TGCGCCAGCAGCCAAGATGGGGGTATCACCGGGGAGCTGTTTTTT.

The CDR3 region has the DNA TGTGCCAGCCGCCAGGGGTCAGATACGCAGTATTTT. Its translation is CASRQGSDTQYF. The chain has TRBV6-2 or TRBV6-3 and TRBJ2-3; a possible D gene is TRBD1 (6 bases). V was trimmed by 8 bases and J by 4 bases, leaving 10 bases between them. CDR1 MNHEY and CDR2 SVGEGT come from the germline V gene. This CDR3 is 12 amino acids long.

This chain connects TRBV6-6 to TRBJ1-3, with D possibly matching TRBD1 (6 bases). The germline V gene has CDR1 MNHNY and CDR2 SVGAGI (reference sequence). Deletions cut 6 bases from V and 0 bases from J, with 18 bases between. The CDR3 runs 17 residues. CDR3 bases: TGTGCCAGCAGCCCTAGTCGGGACACGGGCTCTGGAAACACCATATATTTT. Translation: CASSPSRDTGSGNTIYF.

The chain has TRBV16 and TRBJ2-7; a weak D match, TRBD1 (5 bases). CDR3 length: 14 residues. The V gene's germline CDR1 is KGHSY and CDR2 FQNENV. V lost 8 bases and J lost 1, with 15 bases in between. CDR3 in DNA: TGTGCCAGCGGTGCAGGGTTTCGGTCCTACGAGCAGTACTTC. This codes for CASGAGFRSYEQYF.

The J gene is TRBJ2-1, the V gene TRBV20-1; TRBD2 agrees at 9 bases. After removal of 3 bases from V and 7 bases from J, the junction contained 7 bases not matched to a gene. The CDR3 has 14 residues. Germline V gene sequence: CDR1 DFQATT, CDR2 SNEGSKA (reference sequence). CDR3 in DNA: TGCAGTGCTAGGAGTCTAGCGGGGAGGAATGAGCAGTTCTTC. This gives the protein CSARSLAGRNEQFF.

This CDR3 reads CASSAGAGTGVYEQYF. CDR3 bases: TGTGCCAGCAGCGCCGGGGCCGGGACAGGGGTTTACGAGCAGTACTTC. The chain links TRBV9 to TRBJ2-7, with 10 bases lining up with TRBD1. The CDR3 is 16 amino acids. Germline V CDR1 and CDR2: SGDLS, YYNGEE. V lost 3 bases to trimming and J lost 4 bases; unmatched junction nucleotides: 10.

This clonotype has only a few counts. This chain connects TRBV20-1 to TRBJ1-2, with D unclear. CDR3 length: 11 residues. CDR1 and CDR2 (germline): DFQATT, SNEGSKA (reference sequence). The V end lost 4 bases, the J end lost 7 bases, and 10 bases lay between the germline ends. CDR3 bases: TGCAGTGCTAAGATCGGGGTTGGCTACACCTTC. Amino acid sequence: CSAKIGVGYTF.